Following are 12 T cell receptor beta chains from one sample sequenced in a study of T cell changes during pregnancy in multiple sclerosis. This table comes from immunoSEQ multiplex PCR, and its TCRdb copy is limited to in-frame clones, with some not included. The sample carries some 100,000 clones, about 91% recorded once. The sequenced sample was peripheral blood, obtained in the second trimester of pregnancy. The receptor set was obtained from a female donor with multiple sclerosis, enrolled in a pregnancy study.

This chain links TRBV28 with TRBJ2-1; the match to TRBD2 covers 7 bases. The V gene end was trimmed by 5 bases and the J gene end by 5 bases; junction bases not matched to a gene: 3. The germline gives CDR1 MDHEN, CDR2 SYDVKM. The CDR3 is 13 amino acids. CDR3 nucleotides: TGTGCCAGCAGTAATGGGGGGGACAATGAGCAGTTCTTC. Translated: CASSNGGDNEQFF.

The chain employs TRBV5-8 and TRBJ2-7; D call uncertain. V lost 7 bases to trimming and J lost 0 bases, with 17 bases between them. CDR3 size: 15 residues. Germline V gives CDR1 SGHTS, CDR2 YDEGEE. The CDR3 sequence is CASQPRLTDSYEQYF. The CDR3 DNA is TGTGCCAGCCAGCCCCGATTAACAGACTCCTACGAGCAGTACTTC.

The table lists this clone with a count of one. The chain joins TRBV2 to TRBJ1-4; D ambiguous. Trimming removed 8 bases at V and 2 bases at J, with 9 bases between. This CDR3 has 13 residues. Germline values: CDR1 SNHLY, CDR2 FYNNEI. This CDR3 reads CASRGYTNEKLFF. The CDR3 nucleotides read TGTGCCAGCCGGGGTTACACTAATGAAAAACTGTTTTTT.

This chain uses TRBV6-1 with TRBJ2-5, with D possibly matching TRBD2 (7 bases). The DNA end lines up better with TRBJ2-7; the J call may be wrong. The CDR3 contains 15 residues. Germline V gene data show CDR1 as MNHNS and CDR2 as SASEGT. The CDR3 DNA is TGTGCCAGCAGTGGAAAAAGCGGGACATCTTACGAGCAGTACTTC. Protein sequence: CASSGKSGTSYEQYF.

The V gene is TRBV6-1, the J gene TRBJ1-5; D perhaps matches TRBD1 (6 bases). Trimming pared 7 bases from V and 5 bases from J, leaving 12 bases between. CDR3 size: 13 residues. CDR1 and CDR2 from the germline V gene are MNHNS and SASEGT. This chain's CDR3 is CASTFGGDQPQHF. In nucleotides, the CDR3 is TGTGCCAGCACCTTTGGGGGCGATCAGCCCCAGCATTTT.

The chain combines TRBV28 with TRBJ2-5, with D perhaps matching TRBD2 (5 bases). Trimming took off 7 bases at V and 1 base at J, with 13 bases between the two ends. This CDR3 is built from 14 residues. CDR1 MDHEN and CDR2 SYDVKM come from the germline V gene. This CDR3 is CASTRSGFQETQYF. DNA of the CDR3: TGTGCCAGCACCCGTTCGGGATTCCAAGAGACCCAGTACTTC. Full variable domain (remainder filled in from reference TRBV28 and TRBJ2-5): DVKVTQSSRYLVKRTGEKVFLECVQDMDHENMFWYRQDPGLGLRLIYFSYDVKMKEKGDIPEGYSVSREKKERFSLILESASTNQTSMYLCASTRSGFQETQYFGPGTRLLVL.

The chain is built from TRBV28 and TRBJ1-4; unclear D gene. This CDR3 is built from 18 residues. V shed 5 bases and J shed 3 bases, with 22 bases lying between them. Germline CDR1 is MDHEN and CDR2 is SYDVKM. The CDR3 nucleotides read TGTGCCAGCAGTCCCAACCTCCAGATGGAGGGCCCTAATGAAAAACTGTTTTTT. Translated, it gives CASSPNLQMEGPNEKLFF. Filled out from reference TRBV28 and TRBJ1-4, the complete variable domain reads DVKVTQSSRYLVKRTGEKVFLECVQDMDHENMFWYRQDPGLGLRLIYFSYDVKMKEKGDIPEGYSVSREKKERFSLILESASTNQTSMYLCASSPNLQMEGPNEKLFFGSGTQLSVL.

This clone was picked up one time. The chain is built from TRBV13 and TRBJ2-7, with D unclear. The CDR3 runs to 13 residues. Trimming took 5 bases from V and 4 from J, leaving 12 bases between them. The germline gives CDR1 PRHDT, CDR2 FYEKMQ (reference sequence). CDR3 nucleotides: TGTGCCAGCAGCCCCGAGAGCGAATACGAGCAGTACTTC. Its protein product is CASSPESEYEQYF.

This chain joins TRBV15 and TRBJ2-7, with D possibly matching TRBD1 (6 bases). CDR1 and CDR2 (germline): LNHNV, YYDKDF (reference sequence). Trimming cost V 5 bases and J 5 bases, with 16 bases left between them. The CDR3 runs to 14 residues. The CDR3 bases are TGTGCCACCAGCGACCGGGACAATCGGGACGAGCAGTACTTC. Residues: CATSDRDNRDEQYF.

The chain combines TRBV5-6 with TRBJ1-5, with 7 bases fitting TRBD1. The CDR3 extends over 16 amino acids. Germline trimming cut 0 bases from V and 1 base from J; bases unmatched to any gene: 4. The germline gives CDR1 SGHDT, CDR2 YYEEEE. This CDR3 is CASSLDSQGSNQPQHF. The CDR3 bases are TGTGCCAGCAGCTTGGATTCACAGGGGAGCAATCAGCCCCAGCATTTT.

V usage is TRBV27 and J usage is TRBJ1-2; 9 bases map to TRBD1. CDR1 is MNHEY and CDR2 is SMNVEV in the germline V gene (reference sequence). The CDR3 totals 14 residues. J was trimmed by 4 bases and V by 6 bases; bases with no gene match: 6. CDR3 DNA: TGTGCCAGCAGCATCGACAGGGGGGCCTATGGCTACACCTTC. Translating gives CASSIDRGAYGYTF.

J is TRBJ2-1 and V is TRBV6-5, with 9 nucleotides matching TRBD2. The CDR3 has 16 amino acids. Germline V gives CDR1 MNHEY, CDR2 SVGAGI. V was pared by 2 bases and J by 4 bases, with 6 bases of the junction left unmatched. CDR3 DNA sequence: TGTGCCAGCAGTTACGGGCAGACTAGCGGTTACAATGAGCAGTTCTTC. It yields the protein CASSYGQTSGYNEQFF.